This T cell receptor (beta chain) was obtained from a study of T cell repertoires in cytomegalovirus infection (dated by TCRdb to between 2018 and 2021). Regarding the research as a whole: Recently identified HLA-C-restricted CMV epitopes, whose presentation resists viral immunomodulation, were targeted by peptide stimulations together with well-studied HLA-B-restricted epitopes. Donor HLA type was relevant to the analysis, as public TCR beta signatures indicated carriage of CMV infection together with the matching HLA type. What the study reported, not specific to this receptor: In both this cohort and an independent approximately 350-donor cohort, the cumulative frequency of public TCR beta family members distinguished carriers of CMV infection plus the relevant HLA type. In the ex vivo response, HLA-C-restricted CMV-specific TCR beta clonotypes were dominant, and in two of eight donors the single most frequent clonotype came from this HLA-C-restricted group.

About this clonotype itself: It lacks a known antigen. No quality values exist for individual bases; no much larger clone is one base distant.

The intended sense of this specimen's treatment or condition label: in vitro stimulation with specific CMV peptide epitopes to enrich CMV-specific T cells. Based on the germline V gene (reference sequence), the CDR1 and CDR2 sequences are LNHDA and SQIVND. The germline ends are 6 bases apart after V is trimmed by 8 bases and J by 2 bases. Spanning cysteine to phenylalanine, the CDR3 consists of 11 amino acids. This entry keeps only the CDR3 DNA: 33 bases, framed from base 1. The reads were generated on an Illumina HiSeq 1500. Clones were called with MiXCR by TCRdb after fastp trimmed the public reads at Q25, and only in-frame beta chains were retained. When rows share a CDR3 protein, they turn into one entry using the most common DNA and genes. This sample comprises around 770,000 distinct CDR3 sequences, approximately 32% of them detected only once. Clones ranked in the top ten supply about an eighth of the sample.

This receptor was identified in a human donor in good health (CMV status not recorded). Some clones in this sample may be carry-over from other donors' samples. The chain uses TRBV19 and TRBJ1-1; the D gene remains uncertain. The sequenced sample was cultured CD8+ T cells from PBMCs, obtained from culture after CMV antigen stimulation. CDR3 region: CASGSNTEAFF. The DNA is TGTGCCAGTGGATCTAACACTGAAGCTTTCTTT. With the rest looked up from the reference TRBV19 and TRBJ1-1 genes rather than sequenced, the full variable domain is DGGITQSPKYLFRKEGQNVTLSCEQNLNHDAMYWYRQDPGQGLRLIYYSQIVNDFQKGDIAEGYSVSREKKESFPLTVTSAQKNPTAFYLCASGSNTEAFFGQGTRLTVV.